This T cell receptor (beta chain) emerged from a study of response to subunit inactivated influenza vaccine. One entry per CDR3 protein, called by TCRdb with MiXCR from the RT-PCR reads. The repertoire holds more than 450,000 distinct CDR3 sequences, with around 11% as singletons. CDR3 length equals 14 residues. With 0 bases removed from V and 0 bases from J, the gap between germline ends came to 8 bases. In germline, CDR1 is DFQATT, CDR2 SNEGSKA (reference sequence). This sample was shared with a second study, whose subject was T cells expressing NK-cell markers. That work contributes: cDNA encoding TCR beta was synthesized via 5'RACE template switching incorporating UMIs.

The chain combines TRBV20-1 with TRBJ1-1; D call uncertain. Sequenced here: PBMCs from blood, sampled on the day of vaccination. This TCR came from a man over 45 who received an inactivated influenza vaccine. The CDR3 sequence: CSAREGLLNTEAFF. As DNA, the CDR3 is TGCAGTGCTAGAGAAGGGCTCCTGAACACTGAAGCTTTCTTT.